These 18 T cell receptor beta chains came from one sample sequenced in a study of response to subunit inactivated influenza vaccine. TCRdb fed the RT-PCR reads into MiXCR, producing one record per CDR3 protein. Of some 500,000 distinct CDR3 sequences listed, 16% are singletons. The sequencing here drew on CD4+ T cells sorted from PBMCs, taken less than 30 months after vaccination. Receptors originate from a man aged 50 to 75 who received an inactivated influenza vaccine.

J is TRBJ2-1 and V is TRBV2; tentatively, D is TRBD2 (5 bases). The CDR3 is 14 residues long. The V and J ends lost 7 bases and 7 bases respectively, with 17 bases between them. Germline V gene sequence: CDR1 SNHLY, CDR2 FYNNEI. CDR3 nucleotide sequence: TGTGCCAGCATGCGAAGCGGCCTGGGGAATGAGCAGTTCTTC. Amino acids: CASMRSGLGNEQFF.

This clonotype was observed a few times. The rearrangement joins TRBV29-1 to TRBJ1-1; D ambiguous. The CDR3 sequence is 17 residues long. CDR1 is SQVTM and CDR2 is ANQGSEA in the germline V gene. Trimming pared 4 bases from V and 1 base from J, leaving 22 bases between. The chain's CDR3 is CSVASRVIPGKNTEAFF. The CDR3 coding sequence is TGCAGCGTTGCTTCTCGGGTCATCCCTGGGAAGAACACTGAAGCTTTCTTT.

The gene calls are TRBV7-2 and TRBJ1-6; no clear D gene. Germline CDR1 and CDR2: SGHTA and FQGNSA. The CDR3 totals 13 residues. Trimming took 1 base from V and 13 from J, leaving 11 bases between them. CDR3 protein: CASSLGQIGPLHF. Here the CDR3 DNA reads TGTGCCAGCAGCTTAGGGCAGATTGGGCCCCTCCACTTT.

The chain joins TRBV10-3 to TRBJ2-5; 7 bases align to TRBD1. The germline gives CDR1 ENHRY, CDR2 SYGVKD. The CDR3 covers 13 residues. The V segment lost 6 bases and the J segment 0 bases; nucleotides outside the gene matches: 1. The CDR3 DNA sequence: TGTGCCATCAGAGGACAGGACCAAGAGACCCAGTACTTC. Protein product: CAIRGQDQETQYF.

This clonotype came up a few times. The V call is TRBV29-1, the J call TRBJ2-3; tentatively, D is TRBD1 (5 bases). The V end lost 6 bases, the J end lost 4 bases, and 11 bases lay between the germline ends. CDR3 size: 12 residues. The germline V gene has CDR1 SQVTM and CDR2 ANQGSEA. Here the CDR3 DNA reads TGCAGCGTGGGGCCGGCCGCAGATACGCAGTATTTT. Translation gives CSVGPAADTQYF.

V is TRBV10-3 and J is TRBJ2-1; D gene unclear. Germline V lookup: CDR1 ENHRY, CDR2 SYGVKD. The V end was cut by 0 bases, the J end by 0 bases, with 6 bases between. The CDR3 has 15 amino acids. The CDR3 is CAISESWSSYNEQFF. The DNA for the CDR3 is TGTGCCATCAGTGAGTCGTGGAGCTCCTACAATGAGCAGTTCTTC.

In nucleotides, the CDR3 is TGCGCCAGCAACCCAGGGGGCGCGGCTAATGAAAAACTGTTTTTT. As protein: CASNPGGAANEKLFF. V is TRBV5-1 and J is TRBJ1-4; 8 bases are shared with TRBD1. V was pared by 6 bases and J by 3 bases, with 7 bases of the junction left unmatched. Germline V CDR1 and CDR2: SGHRS, YFSETQ. CDR3 size: 15 residues. The full variable domain, rest sourced from reference TRBV5-1 and TRBJ1-4, is KAGVTQTPRYLIKTRGQQVTLSCSPISGHRSVSWYQQTPGQGLQFLFEYFSETQRNKGNFPGRFSGRQFSNSRSEMNVSTLELGDSALYLCASNPGGAANEKLFFGSGTQLSVL.

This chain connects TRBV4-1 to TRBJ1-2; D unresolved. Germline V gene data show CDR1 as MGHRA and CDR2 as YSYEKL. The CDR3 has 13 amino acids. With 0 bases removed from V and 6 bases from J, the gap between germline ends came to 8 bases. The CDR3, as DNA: TGCGCCAGCAGCCAAGAAAAGCGCGATGGCTACACCTTC. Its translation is CASSQEKRDGYTF.

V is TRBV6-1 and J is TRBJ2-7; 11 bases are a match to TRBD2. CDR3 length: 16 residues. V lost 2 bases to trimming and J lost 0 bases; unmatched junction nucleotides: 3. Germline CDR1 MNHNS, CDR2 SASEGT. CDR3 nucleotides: TGTGCCAGCAGTGAACATGGGACTAGCGGCTCCTACGAGCAGTACTTC. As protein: CASSEHGTSGSYEQYF.

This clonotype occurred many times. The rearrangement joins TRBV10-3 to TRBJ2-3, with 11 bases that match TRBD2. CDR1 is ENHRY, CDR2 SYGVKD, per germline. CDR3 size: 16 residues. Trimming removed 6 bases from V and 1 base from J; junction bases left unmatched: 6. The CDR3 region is CAIRKTSGIGTDTQYF. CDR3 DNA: TGTGCCATCAGAAAGACTAGCGGGATTGGCACAGATACGCAGTATTTT.

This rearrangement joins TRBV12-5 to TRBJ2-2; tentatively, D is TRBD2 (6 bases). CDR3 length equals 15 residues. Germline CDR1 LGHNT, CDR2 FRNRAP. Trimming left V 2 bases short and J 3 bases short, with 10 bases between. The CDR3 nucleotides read TGTGCTAGTGGTTTGAAAGGGACTGACACCGGGGAGCTGTTTTTT. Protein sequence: CASGLKGTDTGELFF.

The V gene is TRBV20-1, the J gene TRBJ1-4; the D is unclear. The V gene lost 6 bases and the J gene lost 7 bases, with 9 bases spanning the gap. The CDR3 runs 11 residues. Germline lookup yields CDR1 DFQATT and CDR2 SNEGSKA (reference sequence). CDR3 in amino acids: CSAIVSEKLFF. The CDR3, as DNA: TGCAGTGCGATTGTCAGTGAAAAACTGTTTTTT.

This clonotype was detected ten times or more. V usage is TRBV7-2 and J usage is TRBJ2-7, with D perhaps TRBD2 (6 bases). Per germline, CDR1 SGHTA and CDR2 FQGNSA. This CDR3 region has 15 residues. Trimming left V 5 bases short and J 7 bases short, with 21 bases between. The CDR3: CASSLDSASGREQYF. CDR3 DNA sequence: TGTGCCAGCAGCCTGGATTCTGCCTCGGGGAGGGAGCAGTACTTC.

The CDR3 here is CASSSLGGGSPLHF. The CDR3 coding sequence is TGTGCCAGCAGCTCCCTGGGGGGGGGTTCACCCCTCCACTTT. This chain links TRBV11-2 with TRBJ1-6, with a tentative D call TRBD1 (5 bases). The CDR3 length is 14 residues. CDR1 and CDR2 (germline): SGHAT, FQNNGV. Trimming shortened V by 4 bases and J by 9 bases, and 13 bases separated the two germline ends.

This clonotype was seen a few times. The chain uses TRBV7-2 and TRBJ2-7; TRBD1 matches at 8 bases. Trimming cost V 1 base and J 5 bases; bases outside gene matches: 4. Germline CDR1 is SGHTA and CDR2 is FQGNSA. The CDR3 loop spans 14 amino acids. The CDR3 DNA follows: TGTGCCAGCAGCTTAGGGACAGGGATGCACGAGCAGTACTTC. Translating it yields CASSLGTGMHEQYF. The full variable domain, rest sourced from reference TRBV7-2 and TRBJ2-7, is GAGVSQSPSNKVTEKGKDVELRCDPISGHTALYWYRQSLGQGLEFLIYFQGNSAPDKSGLPSDRFSAERTGGSVSTLTIQRTQQEDSAVYLCASSLGTGMHEQYFGPGTRLTVT.

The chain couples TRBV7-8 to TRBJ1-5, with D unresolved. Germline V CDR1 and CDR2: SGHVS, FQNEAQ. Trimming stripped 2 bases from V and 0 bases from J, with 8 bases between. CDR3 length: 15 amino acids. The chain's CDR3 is CASSLQVNSNQPQHF. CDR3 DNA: TGTGCCAGCAGCTTACAGGTAAATAGCAATCAGCCCCAGCATTTT.

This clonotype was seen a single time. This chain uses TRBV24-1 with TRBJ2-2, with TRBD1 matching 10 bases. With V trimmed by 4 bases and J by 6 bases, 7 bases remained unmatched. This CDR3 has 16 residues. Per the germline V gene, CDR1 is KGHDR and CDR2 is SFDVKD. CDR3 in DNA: TGTGCCACCAGTGACCGACACGGACAGGGGGCCGGGGAGCTGTTTTTT. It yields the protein CATSDRHGQGAGELFF.

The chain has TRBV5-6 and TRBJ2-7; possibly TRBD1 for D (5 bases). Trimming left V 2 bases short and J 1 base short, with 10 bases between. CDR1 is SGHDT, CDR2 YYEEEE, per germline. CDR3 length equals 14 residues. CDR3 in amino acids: CASSFRVTSYEQYF. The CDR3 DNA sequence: TGTGCCAGCAGCTTCAGGGTCACGTCCTACGAGCAGTACTTC.